The rows below give T cell receptor beta chains drawn from one sample of a study of blood T cell repertoires in COVID-19. Produced via immunoSEQ multiplex PCR; TCRdb's table is partial and in-frame only. The sample lists around 120,000 clones; roughly four fifths were seen once. Sequenced sample: peripheral blood. The receptors come from a man aged 70 or older with active or convalescent COVID-19. Both conserved end residues are part of each CDR3.

V gene: TRBV11-2
J gene: TRBJ1-4
CDR3 protein: CASSSYQGSYEKLFF

V gene: TRBV27
J gene: TRBJ2-3
CDR3 protein: CASSPRTGTTQYF

V gene: TRBV12-3/TRBV12-4
J gene: TRBJ2-7
CDR3 protein: CASSLAPGEQYF

V gene: TRBV7-2
J gene: TRBJ2-6
CDR3 protein: CASSERAGAILAGANVLTF

V gene: TRBV9
J gene: TRBJ2-2
CDR3 protein: CASSARGGSGNTGELFF

V gene: TRBV19
J gene: TRBJ2-3
CDR3 protein: CASSTGQGADTQYF

V gene: TRBV19
J gene: TRBJ2-3
CDR3 protein: CASSLLAGNTDTQYF

V gene: TRBV7-3
J gene: TRBJ2-2
CDR3 protein: CASSPAGRDTGELFF

V gene: TRBV7-3
J gene: TRBJ2-1
CDR3 protein: CASSRTGLADSYNEQFF

V gene: TRBV24-1
J gene: TRBJ2-5
CDR3 protein: CATSESDRGLATQYF

V gene: TRBV18
J gene: TRBJ2-1
CDR3 protein: CASSPPDLGEQFF

V gene: TRBV18
J gene: TRBJ2-6
CDR3 protein: CASSQEVDSGFGANVLTF

V gene: TRBV7-9
J gene: TRBJ1-5
CDR3 protein: CASSSRDTGGDQPQHF

V gene: TRBV11-2
J gene: TRBJ2-7
CDR3 protein: CASSQLLDYGYEQYF

V gene: TRBV7-9
J gene: TRBJ2-7
CDR3 protein: CASSFGGSSYEQYF

V gene: TRBV15
J gene: TRBJ1-1
CDR3 protein: CATSRDRSSRGEAFF

V gene: TRBV5-6
J gene: TRBJ1-6
CDR3 protein: CASSYRSADDSPLHF

V gene: TRBV19
J gene: TRBJ1-3
CDR3 protein: CASRDTQQGTGNTIYF

V gene: TRBV7-2
J gene: TRBJ1-4
CDR3 protein: CASSPRSATNEKLFF

V gene: TRBV7-6
J gene: TRBJ1-1
CDR3 protein: CASSPQGARPEAFF

V gene: TRBV18
J gene: TRBJ2-7
CDR3 protein: CASSFNRVTYEQYF

V gene: TRBV11-2
J gene: TRBJ2-1
CDR3 protein: CASSLDQEVGWFYNEQFF

V gene: TRBV19
J gene: TRBJ2-7
CDR3 protein: CATHLSPGEGEQYF

V gene: TRBV21-1
J gene: TRBJ1-3
CDR3 protein: CASSKRGGDSGNTIYF

V gene: TRBV6-6
J gene: TRBJ1-2
CDR3 protein: CAINHQGNPYAGYTF

V gene: TRBV11-3
J gene: TRBJ1-1
CDR3 protein: CASSFAVRNEAFF

V gene: TRBV5-4
J gene: TRBJ2-2
CDR3 protein: CASSPGLAGATGELFF

V gene: TRBV6-5
J gene: TRBJ1-5
CDR3 protein: CASSYDHSNQPQHF

V gene: TRBV7-9
J gene: TRBJ1-2
CDR3 protein: CASSLATTAYGYTF

V gene: TRBV7-3
J gene: TRBJ2-7
CDR3 protein: CASSLNSGSPYEQYF

V gene: TRBV6-5
J gene: TRBJ1-3
CDR3 protein: CASSPGQGANTIYF